This TCR beta chain came from a study of sequential checkpoint blockade in melanoma. Assay: immunoSEQ multiplex PCR; the TCRdb copy retains only in-frame clones and omits some. The data contain approximately 37,000 clones, almost 85% of them singletons. CDR1 and CDR2 (germline): MNHEY, SMNVEV (reference sequence). CDR3 length equals 17 residues. V lost 0 bases and J lost 6, with 17 bases in between. Sample treatment: randomized to nivolumab then ipilimumab (arm A) or the reverse (arm B). Patients had received no earlier DNA-damaging chemotherapy. Live CD3+CD8+ CD19− CD56− cells were sorted from PBMCs. The TCR was taken from a human donor with melanoma. The source was CD8+ T cells sorted from blood (inferred from file names), collected from a patient given nivolumab and ipilimumab in sequence. This chain joins TRBV27 and TRBJ2-2; maybe TRBD2 (5 bases). CDR3 loop: CASSLSPGLVKPGELFF. The CDR3 nucleotides are TGTGCCAGCAGTTTATCTCCAGGACTGGTCAAACCCGGGGAGCTGTTTTTT.